These 10 T cell receptor beta chains came from one sample sequenced in a study of blood T cells in healthy people across ages. Alongside a J-beta primer mix, a sample-barcoded 5' primer served in a second PCR lasting roughly 7 to 12 cycles. TCRdb analysed the 5' RACE reads with MiXCR anew, one entry per CDR3 protein. The sample holds about 680,000 distinct CDR3 sequences, 49% seen once. The sequencing input was blood. Receptors were obtained from a woman aged 55-69 years in good health.

J is TRBJ2-2 and V is TRBV5-6; D is ambiguous. V was pared by 0 bases and J by 1 base, with 13 bases between. The CDR3 has 17 amino acids. Per germline, CDR1 SGHDT and CDR2 YYEEEE. This CDR3 is CASSLGIWQVNTGELFF. CDR3 nucleotide sequence: TGTGCCAGCAGCTTGGGTATATGGCAGGTGAACACCGGGGAGCTGTTTTTT. Based on the CDR3 plus reference TRBV5-6 and TRBJ2-2, the full variable domain is DAGVTQSPTHLIKTRGQQVTLRCSPKSGHDTVSWYQQALGQGPQFIFQYYEEEERQRGNFPDRFSGHQFPNYSSELNVNALLLGDSALYLCASSLGIWQVNTGELFFGEGSRLTVL.

This clonotype was counted ten times or more. V is TRBV20-1 and J is TRBJ2-1, with D unclear. Germline CDR1 and CDR2: DFQATT and SNEGSKA (reference sequence). The length of the CDR3 is 14 residues. Trimming took 3 bases from V and 2 from J, leaving 11 bases between them. DNA for the CDR3: TGCAGTGCTAGTGGGCGGAAGACCTACAATGAGCAGTTCTTC. It is translated as CSASGRKTYNEQFF.

The J gene is TRBJ1-1, the V gene TRBV18; 7 bases align to TRBD1. The CDR3 is made up of 17 amino acids. V was clipped by 3 bases and J by 2 bases; unmatched bases: 12. CDR1 and CDR2 (germline): KGHSH, LQKENI. The CDR3 spells CASSPSGQAILNTEAFF. The DNA of the CDR3 is TGTGCCAGCTCACCTTCCGGACAGGCGATACTAAACACTGAAGCTTTCTTT.

This clonotype was seen a single time. This rearrangement joins TRBV6-6 to TRBJ1-4; 8 positions match TRBD1. Germline V gene data show CDR1 as MNHNY and CDR2 as SVGAGI (reference sequence). The CDR3 length is 15 residues. Trimming took 5 bases from V and 7 from J; bases not matched to a gene: 9. CDR3 in amino acids: CASSTLDREGEKLFF. In DNA form, the CDR3 reads TGTGCCAGCAGTACCCTGGACAGGGAGGGTGAAAAACTGTTTTTT.

The V call is TRBV4-3, the J call TRBJ2-1; no definite D call. Looked up from germline, CDR1 is LGHNA and CDR2 is YSLEER. The CDR3 is 14 amino acids. The V end lost 0 bases, the J end lost 6 bases, and 9 bases lay between the germline ends. Written as DNA, the CDR3 is TGCGCCAGCAGCCAAGATGCGTGGGCCAATGAGCAGTTCTTC. Its protein product is CASSQDAWANEQFF.

This clonotype has at least ten counts. This chain links TRBV4-3 with TRBJ2-7, with 13 bases identical to TRBD2. CDR3 length: 16 amino acids. The J segment lost 7 bases and the V segment lost 3 bases, leaving 9 bases of the junction unmatched. Germline-derived CDR1 and CDR2 are LGHNA and YSLEER. The CDR3 spells CASSQRTSGSYNEQYF. The CDR3 region has the DNA TGCGCCAGCAGCCAGCGGACTAGCGGGAGTTACAATGAGCAGTACTTC.

This chain joins TRBV30 and TRBJ2-7, with D unclear. CDR3 length: 14 amino acids. Germline CDR1 is GTSNPN and CDR2 is SVGIG (reference sequence). V was trimmed by 3 bases and J by 2 bases, leaving 14 bases between them. CDR3 DNA sequence: TGTGCCTGGAGCCTCACCATTGTCGCCTACGAGCAGTACTTC. Encoded protein: CAWSLTIVAYEQYF.

The chain employs TRBV20-1 and TRBJ2-1; no reliable D call. This CDR3 is built from 12 residues. Per the germline V gene, CDR1 is DFQATT and CDR2 is SNEGSKA (reference sequence). Trimming stripped 4 bases from V and 6 bases from J, with 10 bases between. DNA of the CDR3: TGCAGTGCTACCCTCAGATTCAATGAGCAGTTCTTC. Translation: CSATLRFNEQFF.

The rearrangement uses TRBV15 and TRBJ2-7, with D hard to call. V lost 3 bases to trimming and J lost 2 bases, with 14 bases between them. CDR1 and CDR2 (germline): LNHNV, YYDKDF (reference sequence). The CDR3 has 15 amino acids. The DNA for the CDR3 is TGTGCCACCAGCAGGCCCCGGTTAGGGACCTACGAGCAGTACTTC. It yields the protein CATSRPRLGTYEQYF. Looking up the rest from reference TRBV15 and TRBJ2-7 gives the full variable domain: DAMVIQNPRYQVTQFGKPVTLSCSQTLNHNVMYWYQQKSSQAPKLLFHYYDKDFNNEADTPDNFQSRRPNTSFCFLDIRSPGLGDTAMYLCATSRPRLGTYEQYFGPGTRLTVT.

The rearrangement joins TRBV11-3 to TRBJ2-3; 7 positions match TRBD1. In germline, CDR1 is SGHNT, CDR2 YENEEA. Trimming removed 5 bases from V and 6 bases from J; junction bases left unmatched: 8. The CDR3 is 14 amino acids. CDR3 DNA sequence: TGTGCCAGCAGCCCGGGACAGCTGTGGGATACGCAGTATTTT. It encodes CASSPGQLWDTQYF.